This TCR beta chain was captured in a study of blood T cells in healthy people across ages. Trimming took 0 bases from V and 3 from J, leaving 6 bases between them. CDR1 is DFQATT, CDR2 SNEGSKA, per germline (reference sequence). The CDR3 totals 13 residues. As to this clonotype: Antigen: not known.

Then a second PCR, running about 6 to 12 cycles, was carried out with a sample-barcoded 5' primer and a J-beta primer mix. TCRdb redid the calling of the 5' RACE reads with MiXCR, one entry per CDR3 protein. This sample has 710,000 or so distinct CDR3 sequences, with 22% found just once. Donors each provided roughly 10 milliliters of peripheral blood. General study findings and limits: Naive and antigen-experienced cells could not be conclusively compared, given unsorted PBMCs. Changes in expanded clonotypes were possibly confounded, as the CMV status of donors was unknown. TCR beta diversity tracked closely with naive T cell percentage.

This clonotype was obtained from a man aged 70-80 years in good health. The V gene is TRBV20-1, the J gene TRBJ2-4; D gene uncertain. Sequencing was performed on blood. The CDR3 here is CSARDSSKNIQYF. The CDR3 DNA reads TGCAGTGCTAGAGATAGCAGCAAAAACATTCAGTACTTC.